The T cell receptor (beta chain) under discussion was sequenced for a study of shared clonotypes between healthy human individuals. The naive CD8 population came from CD45RO-negative cells selected for CCR7, without terminally differentiated effector memory CD45RA+ cells. Only one count was recorded for this clone. Each subset's genomic DNA was shared equally among a number of immunoSEQ plates. TCRdb's table, derived via immunoSEQ multiplex PCR, lists solely in-frame clones and lacks some. This sample carries 1.5 million to 2.5 million clones, 85% to 95% of them seen once, and the ten largest clones take 1.2%. The CDR3 consists of 14 residues. The germline V and J ends were trimmed by 0 bases and 2 bases, with 10 bases remaining between them. The germline CDR1 and CDR2 sequences are GTSNPN and SVGIG (reference sequence).

The chain recombines TRBV30 with TRBJ1-2; D unresolved. This TCR came from a man between 18 and 29 years old in good health. Material: naive CD8+ T cells sorted from blood. The DNA for the CDR3 is TGTGCCTGGAGTGTACTGGGCGGCAACTATGGCTACACCTTC. The encoded protein is CAWSVLGGNYGYTF.